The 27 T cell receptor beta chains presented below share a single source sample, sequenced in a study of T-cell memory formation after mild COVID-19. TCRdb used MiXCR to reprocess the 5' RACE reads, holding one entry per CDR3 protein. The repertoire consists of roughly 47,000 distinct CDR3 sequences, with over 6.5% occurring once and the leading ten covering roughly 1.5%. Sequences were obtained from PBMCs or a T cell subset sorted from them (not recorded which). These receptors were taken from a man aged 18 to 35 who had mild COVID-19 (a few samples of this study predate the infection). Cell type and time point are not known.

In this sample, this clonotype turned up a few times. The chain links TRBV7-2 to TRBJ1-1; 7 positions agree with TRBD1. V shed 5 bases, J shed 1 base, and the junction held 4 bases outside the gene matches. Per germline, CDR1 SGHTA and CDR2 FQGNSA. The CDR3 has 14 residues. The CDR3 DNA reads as TGTGCCAGCAGCCCCCGGACAGGGAACACTGAAGCTTTCTTT. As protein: CASSPRTGNTEAFF.

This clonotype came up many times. The CDR3 loop reads CASSLDVYRSSYEQYF. The CDR3 DNA follows: TGTGCCAGCAGCTTAGATGTGTACAGAAGCTCCTACGAGCAGTACTTC. The chain combines TRBV7-2 with TRBJ2-7; D is uncertain. Germline assignment: CDR1 SGHTA and CDR2 FQGNSA. This CDR3 spans 16 amino acids. Trimming removed 1 base from V and 0 bases from J, with 13 bases in between.

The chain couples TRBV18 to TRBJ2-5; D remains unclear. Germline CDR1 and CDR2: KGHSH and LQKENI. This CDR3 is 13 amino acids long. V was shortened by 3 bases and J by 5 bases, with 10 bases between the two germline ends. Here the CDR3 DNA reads TGTGCCAGCTCACCCGCCCTTTTGGAGACCCAGTACTTC. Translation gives CASSPALLETQYF. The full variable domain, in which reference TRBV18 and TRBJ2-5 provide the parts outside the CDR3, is NAGVMQNPRHLVRRRGQEARLRCSPMKGHSHVYWYRQLPEEGLKFMVYLQKENIIDESGMPKERFSAEFPKEGPSILRIQQVVRGDSAAYFCASSPALLETQYFGPGTRLLVL.

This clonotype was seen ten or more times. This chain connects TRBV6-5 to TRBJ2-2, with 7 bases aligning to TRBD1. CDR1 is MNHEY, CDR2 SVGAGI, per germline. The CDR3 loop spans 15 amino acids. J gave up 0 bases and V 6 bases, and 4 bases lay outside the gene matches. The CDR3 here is CASRPGQANTGELFF. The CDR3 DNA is TGTGCCAGCAGGCCAGGACAGGCGAACACCGGGGAGCTGTTTTTT.

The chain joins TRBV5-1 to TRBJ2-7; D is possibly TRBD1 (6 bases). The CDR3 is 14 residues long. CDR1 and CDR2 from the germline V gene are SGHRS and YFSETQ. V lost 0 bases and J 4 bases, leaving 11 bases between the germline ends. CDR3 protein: CASSLGDRPYEQYF. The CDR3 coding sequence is TGCGCCAGCAGCTTGGGAGACAGGCCGTACGAGCAGTACTTC.

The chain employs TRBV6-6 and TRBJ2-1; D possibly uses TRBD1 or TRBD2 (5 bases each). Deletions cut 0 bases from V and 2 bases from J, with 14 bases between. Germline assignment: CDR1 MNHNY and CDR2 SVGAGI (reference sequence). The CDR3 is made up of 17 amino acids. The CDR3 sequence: CASSYSRGDSTYNEQFF. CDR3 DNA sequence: TGTGCCAGCAGTTACTCGAGGGGAGACAGTACCTACAATGAGCAGTTCTTC.

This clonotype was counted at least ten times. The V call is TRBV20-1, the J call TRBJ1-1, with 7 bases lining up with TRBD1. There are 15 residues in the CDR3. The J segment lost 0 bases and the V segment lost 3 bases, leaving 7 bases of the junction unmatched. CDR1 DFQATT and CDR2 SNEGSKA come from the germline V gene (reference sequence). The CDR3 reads CSASGGGQMNTEAFF. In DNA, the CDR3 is TGCAGTGCTAGCGGGGGGGGACAGATGAACACTGAAGCTTTCTTT.

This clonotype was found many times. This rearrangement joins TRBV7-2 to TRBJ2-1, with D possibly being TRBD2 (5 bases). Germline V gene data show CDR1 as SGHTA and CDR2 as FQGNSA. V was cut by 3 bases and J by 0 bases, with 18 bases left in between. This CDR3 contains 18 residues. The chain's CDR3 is CASSLEVVAVLSYNEQFF. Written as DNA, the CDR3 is TGTGCCAGCAGCTTGGAGGTGGTGGCCGTCCTCTCCTACAATGAGCAGTTCTTC.

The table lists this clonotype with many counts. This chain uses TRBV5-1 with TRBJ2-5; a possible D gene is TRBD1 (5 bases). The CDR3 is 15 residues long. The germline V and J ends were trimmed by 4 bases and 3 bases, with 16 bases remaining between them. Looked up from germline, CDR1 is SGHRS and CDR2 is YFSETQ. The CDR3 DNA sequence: TGCGCCAGCAGCGCGCTAACAGGACCCGAAGAGACCCAGTACTTC. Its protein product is CASSALTGPEETQYF.

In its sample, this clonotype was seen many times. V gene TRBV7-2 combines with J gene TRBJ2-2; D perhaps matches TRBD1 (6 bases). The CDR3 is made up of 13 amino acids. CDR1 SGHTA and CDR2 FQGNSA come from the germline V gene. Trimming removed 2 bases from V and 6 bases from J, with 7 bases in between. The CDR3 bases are TGTGCCAGCAGCTTACAGGGGTCCGGGGAGCTGTTTTTT. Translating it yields CASSLQGSGELFF. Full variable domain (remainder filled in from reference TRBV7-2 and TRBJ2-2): GAGVSQSPSNKVTEKGKDVELRCDPISGHTALYWYRQSLGQGLEFLIYFQGNSAPDKSGLPSDRFSAERTGGSVSTLTIQRTQQEDSAVYLCASSLQGSGELFFGEGSRLTVL.

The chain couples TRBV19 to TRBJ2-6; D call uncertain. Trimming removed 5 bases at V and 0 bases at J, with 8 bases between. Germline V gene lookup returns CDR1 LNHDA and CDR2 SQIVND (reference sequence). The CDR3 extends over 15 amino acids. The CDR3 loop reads CASSPVPSGANVLTF. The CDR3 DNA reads TGTGCCAGTAGTCCGGTCCCCTCTGGGGCCAACGTCCTGACTTTC.

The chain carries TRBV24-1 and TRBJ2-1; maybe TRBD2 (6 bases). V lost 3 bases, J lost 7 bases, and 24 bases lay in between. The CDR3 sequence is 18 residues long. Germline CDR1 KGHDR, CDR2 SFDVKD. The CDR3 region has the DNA TGTGCCACCAGTGATAAACTTACTAGCTCCCCCGCGTGTAATGAGCAGTTCTTC. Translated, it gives CATSDKLTSSPACNEQFF.

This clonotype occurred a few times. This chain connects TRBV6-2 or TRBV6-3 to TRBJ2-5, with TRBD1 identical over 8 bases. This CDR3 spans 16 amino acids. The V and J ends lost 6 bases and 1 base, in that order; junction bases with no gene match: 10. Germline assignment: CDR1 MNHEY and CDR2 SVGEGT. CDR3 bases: TGTGCCAGCAGAGATACCGGGACAGGAACCCAAGAGACCCAGTACTTC. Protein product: CASRDTGTGTQETQYF.

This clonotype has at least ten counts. The CDR3 loop is CASGLGRNSYEQYF. In nucleotides, the CDR3 is TGTGCCAGCGGGTTAGGGCGAAATTCCTACGAGCAGTACTTC. The J gene is TRBJ2-7, the V gene TRBV10-3; D possibly corresponds to TRBD2 (5 bases). CDR3 length: 14 amino acids. In germline, CDR1 is ENHRY, CDR2 SYGVKD. Trimming stripped 10 bases from V and 1 base from J, with 17 bases between.

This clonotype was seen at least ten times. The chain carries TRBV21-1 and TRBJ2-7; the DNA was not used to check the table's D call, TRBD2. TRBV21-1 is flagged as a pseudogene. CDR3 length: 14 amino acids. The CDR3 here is CASSNEGVSYEQYV. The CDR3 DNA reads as TGTGCCAGCAGCAACGAGGGAGTATCCTACGAGCAGTACGTC.

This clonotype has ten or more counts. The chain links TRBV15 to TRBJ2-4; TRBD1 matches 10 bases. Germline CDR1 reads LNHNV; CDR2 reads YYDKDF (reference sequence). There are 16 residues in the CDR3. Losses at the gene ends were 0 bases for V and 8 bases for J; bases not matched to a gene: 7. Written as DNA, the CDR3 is TGTGCCACCAGCAGAGAACCCGGGACAGGGGTGGACATTCAGTACTTC. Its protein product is CATSREPGTGVDIQYF.

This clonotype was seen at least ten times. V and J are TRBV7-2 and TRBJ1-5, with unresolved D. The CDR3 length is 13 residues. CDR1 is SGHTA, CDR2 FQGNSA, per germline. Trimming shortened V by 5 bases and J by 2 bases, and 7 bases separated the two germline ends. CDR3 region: CASSPRGNQPQHF. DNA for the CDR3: TGTGCCAGCAGCCCCCGAGGCAATCAGCCCCAGCATTTT.

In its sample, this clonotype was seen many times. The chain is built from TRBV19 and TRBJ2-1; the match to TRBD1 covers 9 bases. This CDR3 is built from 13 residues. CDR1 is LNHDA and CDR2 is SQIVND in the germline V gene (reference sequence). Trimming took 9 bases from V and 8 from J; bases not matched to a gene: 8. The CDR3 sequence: CASNPTGGDEQFF. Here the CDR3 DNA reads TGTGCCAGCAACCCGACAGGGGGGGATGAGCAGTTCTTC.

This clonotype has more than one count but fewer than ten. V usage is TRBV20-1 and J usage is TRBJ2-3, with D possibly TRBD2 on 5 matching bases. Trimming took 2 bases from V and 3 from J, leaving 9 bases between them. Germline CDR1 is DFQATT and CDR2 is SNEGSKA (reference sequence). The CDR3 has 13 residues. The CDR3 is CSARYRETDTQYF. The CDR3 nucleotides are TGCAGTGCTAGATACCGGGAAACAGATACGCAGTATTTT.

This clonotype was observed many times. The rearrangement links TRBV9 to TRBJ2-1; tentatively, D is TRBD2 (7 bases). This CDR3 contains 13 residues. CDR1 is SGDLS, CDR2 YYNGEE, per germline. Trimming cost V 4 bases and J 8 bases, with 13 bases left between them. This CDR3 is CASSSEGGYEQFF. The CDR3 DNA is TGTGCCAGCAGCTCAGAGGGGGGGTATGAGCAGTTCTTC. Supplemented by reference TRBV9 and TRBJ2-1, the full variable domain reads DSGVTQTPKHLITATGQRVTLRCSPRSGDLSVYWYQQSLDQGLQFLIQYYNGEERAKGNILERFSAQQFPDLHSELNLSSLELGDSALYFCASSSEGGYEQFFGPGTRLTVL.

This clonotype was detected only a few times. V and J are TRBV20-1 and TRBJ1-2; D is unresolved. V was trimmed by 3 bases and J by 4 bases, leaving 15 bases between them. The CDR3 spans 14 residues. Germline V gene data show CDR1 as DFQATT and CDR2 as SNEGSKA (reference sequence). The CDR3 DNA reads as TGCAGTGCTAGGGTGGTGGGTAAGGGCTATGGCTACACCTTC. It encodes CSARVVGKGYGYTF.

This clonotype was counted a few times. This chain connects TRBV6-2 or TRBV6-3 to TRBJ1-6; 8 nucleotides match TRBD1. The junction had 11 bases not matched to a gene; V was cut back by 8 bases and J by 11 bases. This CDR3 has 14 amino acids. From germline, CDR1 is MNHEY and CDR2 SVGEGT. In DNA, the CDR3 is TGTGCCAGCGGGGAGGACAGGGCTGTGGCACCCCTCCACTTT. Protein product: CASGEDRAVAPLHF.

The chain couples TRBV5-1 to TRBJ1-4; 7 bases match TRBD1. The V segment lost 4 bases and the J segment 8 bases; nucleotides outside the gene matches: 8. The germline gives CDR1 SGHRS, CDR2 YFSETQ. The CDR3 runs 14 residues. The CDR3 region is CASSPDRVGEKLFF. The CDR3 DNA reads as TGCGCCAGCAGCCCTGACAGGGTGGGAGAAAAACTGTTTTTT.

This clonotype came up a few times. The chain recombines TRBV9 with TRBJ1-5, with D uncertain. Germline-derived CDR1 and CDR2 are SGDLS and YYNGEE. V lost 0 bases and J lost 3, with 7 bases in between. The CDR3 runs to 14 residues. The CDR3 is CASSVDGSNQPQHF. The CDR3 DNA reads TGTGCCAGCAGCGTAGATGGCTCCAATCAGCCCCAGCATTTT.

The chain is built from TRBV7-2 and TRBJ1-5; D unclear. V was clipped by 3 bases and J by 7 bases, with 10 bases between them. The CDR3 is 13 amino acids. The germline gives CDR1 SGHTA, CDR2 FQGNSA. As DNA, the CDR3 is TGTGCCAGCAGCTTTCTCCAATTCCAGCCCCAGCATTTT. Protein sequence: CASSFLQFQPQHF.

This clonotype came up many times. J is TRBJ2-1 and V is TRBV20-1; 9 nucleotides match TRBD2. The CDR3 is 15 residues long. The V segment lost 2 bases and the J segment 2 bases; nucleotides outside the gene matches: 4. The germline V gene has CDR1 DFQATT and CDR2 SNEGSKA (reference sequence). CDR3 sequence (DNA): TGCAGTGCTAGAATAGCGGGGGACGCCTACAATGAGCAGTTCTTC. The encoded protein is CSARIAGDAYNEQFF.

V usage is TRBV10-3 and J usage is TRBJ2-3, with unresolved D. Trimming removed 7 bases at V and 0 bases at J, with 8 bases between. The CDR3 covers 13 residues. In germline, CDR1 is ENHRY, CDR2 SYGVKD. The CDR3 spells CAITEPSTDTQYF. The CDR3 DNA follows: TGTGCCATCACCGAGCCTAGCACAGATACGCAGTATTTT.